A single sample gave rise to the 19 T cell receptor beta chains below, sequenced in a study of T cells in Graves' hyperthyroidism and ophthalmopathy. Researchers took RNA transcripts and amplified the TCR beta CDR3 regions from them. The HTBI set primed first-round TCR CDR3 RT-PCR. TCRdb reprocessed the multiplex PCR reads via MiXCR and lists one record per CDR3 protein. The table has some 250,000 distinct CDR3 sequences, roughly 15% seen once. Sequencing was performed on blood. These receptors were obtained from a woman between 50 and 59 years old with Graves' hyperthyroidism that later progressed to Graves' ophthalmopathy.

The gene calls are TRBV12-3 or TRBV12-4 and TRBJ2-2; D might be TRBD1 (6 bases). This CDR3 comprises 14 residues. Trimming took 7 bases from V and 6 from J, leaving 15 bases between them. CDR3 DNA: TGTGCCAGCACCTCAAGAGGGGGTGCCGGGGAGCTGTTTTTT. As protein: CASTSRGGAGELFF.

Comments on this clonotype: Possible read error: a much larger clone is one base away. The rearrangement joins TRBV28 to TRBJ1-2; possibly TRBD1 for D (5 bases). This CDR3 spans 13 amino acids. The germline V and J ends were trimmed by 6 bases and 3 bases, with 11 bases remaining between them. CDR1 and CDR2 from the germline V gene are MDHEN and SYDVKM. In DNA form, the CDR3 reads TGTGCCAGCAGCCGCAGGGAGGACTATGGCTACACCTTC. Residues: CASSRREDYGYTF.

This clonotype was found many times. The chain uses TRBV2 and TRBJ1-2; the D is unclear. Germline CDR1 is SNHLY and CDR2 is FYNNEI. V shed 5 bases and J shed 8 bases, with 18 bases lying between them. There are 14 residues in the CDR3. CDR3 DNA: TGTGCCAGCAGTCCGACGCTTATCGAGATGGGCTACACCTTC. This translates into CASSPTLIEMGYTF. Drawing the rest from reference TRBV2 and TRBJ1-2, the complete variable domain is EPEVTQTPSHQVTQMGQEVILRCVPISNHLYFYWYRQILGQKVEFLVSFYNNEISEKSEIFDDQFSVERPDGSNFTLKIRSTKLEDSAMYFCASSPTLIEMGYTFGSGTRLTVV.

This clonotype was detected many times. CDR3 DNA: TGTGCCAGCAGCCAAGCCCGTCCTCGCGGGAGAGGATCCTTTTACGAGCAGTACTTC. Its protein is CASSQARPRGRGSFYEQYF. This rearrangement joins TRBV3-1 to TRBJ2-7; TRBD2 matches at 7 bases. After removal of 1 base from V and 4 bases from J, the junction contained 19 bases not matched to a gene. Germline CDR1 is LGHDT and CDR2 is YNNKEL (reference sequence). The CDR3 spans 19 residues.

Notes on this clonotype: One end of the junction does not line up with germline, which may come from a read error. This chain links TRBV5-6 with TRBJ1-2; possibly TRBD1 for D (5 bases). The CDR3 covers 16 residues. From germline, CDR1 is SGHDT and CDR2 YYEEEE. CDR3: CASSLAADGAFYGYAF. In DNA form, the CDR3 reads TGTGCCAGCAGCTTGGCGGCAGACGGGGCTTTCTATGGCTACGCCTTC.

This clonotype was seen repeatedly, ten times or more. V and J are TRBV28 and TRBJ2-3; the match to TRBD1 covers 10 bases. The CDR3 has 17 residues. Trimming cost V 10 bases and J 2 bases; bases outside gene matches: 15. The germline CDR1 and CDR2 sequences are MDHEN and SYDVKM. The CDR3 sequence: CATPRRVGTGATDTQYF. CDR3 coding DNA: TGTGCCACCCCGAGAAGGGTCGGGACAGGGGCCACAGATACGCAGTATTTT.

In its sample, this clonotype was seen many times. This chain connects TRBV20-1 to TRBJ2-3; unclear D gene. V was cut by 4 bases and J by 1 base, with 6 bases left in between. The CDR3 runs to 12 residues. In germline, CDR1 is DFQATT, CDR2 SNEGSKA (reference sequence). The DNA of the CDR3 is TGCAGTGCTATAATGGGCACAGATACGCAGTATTTT. Its translation is CSAIMGTDTQYF.

This clonotype has a count of ten or more. This chain connects TRBV20-1 to TRBJ2-7, with 13 nucleotides matching TRBD2. The CDR3 consists of 14 residues. From germline, CDR1 is DFQATT and CDR2 SNEGSKA (reference sequence). The ends lost 6 bases at V and 3 bases at J; junction bases unmatched: 5. In DNA, the CDR3 is TGCAGTGCACGTGGACTAGCGGGAGTCTACGAGCAGTACTTC. This encodes CSARGLAGVYEQYF.

This clonotype has more than one count but fewer than ten. The V gene is TRBV20-1, the J gene TRBJ1-4; tentatively, D is TRBD1 (5 bases). This CDR3 comprises 12 residues. Looked up from germline, CDR1 is DFQATT and CDR2 is SNEGSKA (reference sequence). V lost 3 bases and J 12 bases, leaving 14 bases between the germline ends. CDR3 sequence (DNA): TGCAGTGCTAGTCCCGGGACCTGGGAACTGTTTTTT. It yields the protein CSASPGTWELFF.

In regard to this clonotype: With a much larger clone just one base away, this may be a read error. The V call is TRBV28, the J call TRBJ2-1, with 8 bases identical to TRBD2. The CDR3 is 15 residues long. The germline gives CDR1 MDHEN, CDR2 SYDVKM. The CDR3 is CASSFLAGFTNEQSF. Here the CDR3 DNA reads TGTGCCAGCAGTTTTTTAGCGGGATTCACAAATGAGCAGTCCTTC. Full variable domain (remainder filled in from reference TRBV28 and TRBJ2-1): DVKVTQSSRYLVKRTGEKVFLECVQDMDHENMFWYRQDPGLGLRLIYFSYDVKMKEKGDIPEGYSVSREKKERFSLILESASTNQTSMYLCASSFLAGFTNEQSFGPGTRLTVL.

This clonotype was detected ten times or more. V is TRBV14 and J is TRBJ2-1; no definite D call. CDR1 and CDR2 from the germline V gene are SGHDN and FVKESK. The CDR3 totals 15 residues. V dropped 1 base and J dropped 0 bases, with 7 bases sitting between them. In nucleotides, the CDR3 is TGTGCCAGCAGCCAAGTGCGTTTCTCCTACAATGAGCAGTTCTTC. This encodes CASSQVRFSYNEQFF.

This clonotype has ten or more counts. The V gene is TRBV28, the J gene TRBJ2-2; D gene uncertain. CDR3 length: 13 amino acids. CDR1 and CDR2 (germline): MDHEN, SYDVKM. V was trimmed by 8 bases and J by 4 bases, leaving 11 bases between them. The chain's CDR3 is CASPKTGTGELFF. CDR3 DNA: TGTGCCAGCCCAAAGACCGGCACCGGGGAGCTGTTTTTT.

This clonotype was picked up many times. The chain is built from TRBV20-1 and TRBJ2-5; no firm D call. There are 11 residues in the CDR3. Trimming took off 1 base at V and 4 bases at J, with 4 bases between the two ends. CDR1 DFQATT and CDR2 SNEGSKA come from the germline V gene (reference sequence). As DNA, the CDR3 is TGCAGTGCTAGAGTCGGAGAGACCCAGTACTTC. This translates into CSARVGETQYF.

This clonotype showed up many times. CDR3 coding DNA: TGTGCCAGCAGCCCGAATCAGCCCCAGCATTTT. It yields the protein CASSPNQPQHF. The V gene is TRBV12-3 or TRBV12-4, the J gene TRBJ1-5; unclear D gene. Between the trimmed V and J ends, which lost 6 bases and 4 bases, there was a span of 4 bases. This CDR3 region has 11 residues.

This chain links TRBV28 with TRBJ2-7; TRBD2 is a possible D gene (6 bases). The V end was cut by 4 bases, the J end by 3 bases, with 19 bases between. From germline, CDR1 is MDHEN and CDR2 SYDVKM. This CDR3 comprises 16 residues. This CDR3 reads CASSSLPGLEVYEQYF. The DNA of the CDR3 is TGTGCCAGCAGTTCTTTACCGGGACTGGAGGTCTACGAGCAGTACTTC.

This clonotype was seen a few times. This rearrangement joins TRBV28 to TRBJ2-1, with 15 bases that match TRBD2. Germline V gives CDR1 MDHEN, CDR2 SYDVKM. The CDR3 sequence is 18 residues long. Germline trimming cut 4 bases from V and 15 bases from J; bases unmatched to any gene: 19. CDR3 region: CASSSNTGTSGRTSHRFF. CDR3 DNA sequence: TGTGCCAGCAGTTCAAACACCGGGACTAGCGGGAGGACCAGTCATCGGTTCTTC.

This clonotype was counted only a few times. A read error may be the cause here, since a much bigger clone is one base away. V gene TRBV6-1 combines with J gene TRBJ2-7, with 11 bases aligning to TRBD2. Germline CDR1 and CDR2: MNHNS and SASEGT. The CDR3 has 15 amino acids. V dropped 7 bases and J dropped 5; count of bases not matched to a gene: 10. This chain's CDR3 is CASNSPGLAADEQYF. In DNA form, the CDR3 reads TGTGCCAGCAATTCGCCGGGACTAGCGGCAGACGAGCAGTACTTC.

The V and J genes are TRBV11-1 and TRBJ2-1; 15 bases fit TRBD2. The V segment lost 6 bases and the J segment 8 bases; nucleotides outside the gene matches: 5. The germline V gene encodes CDR1 SGHAT and CDR2 FQDESV (reference sequence). This CDR3 is built from 15 residues. The CDR3 coding sequence is TGTGCCAGCAGAAGGACTAGCGGGAGGGGGGATGAGCAGTTCTTC. Its protein is CASRRTSGRGDEQFF.

This clonotype was detected a few times. The J gene is TRBJ1-5, the V gene TRBV7-9; D might be TRBD1 (6 bases). Germline CDR1 is SEHNR and CDR2 is FQNEAQ (reference sequence). Deletions cut 1 base from V and 6 bases from J, with 13 bases between. The CDR3 is 15 residues long. The CDR3 nucleotides are TGTGCCAGCAGCTTAGGGGCAGGGGTTGGTCAGCCCCAGCATTTT. This gives the protein CASSLGAGVGQPQHF.